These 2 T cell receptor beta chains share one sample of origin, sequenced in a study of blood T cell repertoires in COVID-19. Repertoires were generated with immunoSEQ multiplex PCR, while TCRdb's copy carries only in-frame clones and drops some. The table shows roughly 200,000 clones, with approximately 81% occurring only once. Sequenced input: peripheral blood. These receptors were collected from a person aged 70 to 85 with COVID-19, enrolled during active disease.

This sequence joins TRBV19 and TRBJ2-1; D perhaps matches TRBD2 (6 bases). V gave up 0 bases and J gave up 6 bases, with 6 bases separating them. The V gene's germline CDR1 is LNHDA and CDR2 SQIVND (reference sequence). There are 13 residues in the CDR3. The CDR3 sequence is CASSIDGGNEQFF. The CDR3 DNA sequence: TGTGCCAGTAGTATAGACGGGGGCAATGAGCAGTTCTTC.

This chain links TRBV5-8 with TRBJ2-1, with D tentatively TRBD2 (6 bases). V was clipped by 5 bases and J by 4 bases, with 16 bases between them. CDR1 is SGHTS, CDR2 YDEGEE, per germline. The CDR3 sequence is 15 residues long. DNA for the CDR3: TGTGCCAGCAGTCCCCGACTAGGGCCTTACAATGAGCAGTTCTTC. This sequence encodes CASSPRLGPYNEQFF.